This T cell receptor beta chain was documented in a study of naive CD8 T cells in extremely preterm neonates. Notes on the study in general: Term neonates 0.3% to 0.45%, young children about 0.031%, adults less than 0.011%; preterm neonates shared approximately 2.5%. Compared with all age groups, preterm neonates showed less repertoire richness.

Germline V gene sequence: CDR1 SGHVS, CDR2 FQNEAQ. CDR3 length equals 17 residues. J was trimmed by 2 bases and V by 4 bases; bases with no gene match: 9. Healthy nonsmoking adults and healthy children aged 16-56 months donated peripheral blood. Per sample, roughly 20,000 to 100,000 naive CD8+ cells were sorted. Clones were sequenced by immunoSEQ multiplex PCR, and TCRdb holds only the in-frame ones, with some missing. Here the sample spans several thousand clones, about 97% being singletons. Remarks on this clone: Antigen specificity is unknown.

The TCR originated in a human donor in good health. This chain links TRBV7-8 with TRBJ1-5; TRBD1 agrees at 9 bases. Input material: naive CD8+ T cells from blood. CDR3 sequence (DNA): TGTGCCAGCAGCTCTGGGGGACAGGGATATGGCAATCAGCCCCAGCATTTT. Its translation is CASSSGGQGYGNQPQHF.